One T cell receptor beta chain is described in this entry. Its antigen is not known. This sample is drawn from a study of OX40 agonist ivuxolimab in advanced cancers. At the level of the study: The patients got ivuxolimab, which is an agonistic anti-OX40 (CD134) antibody. Partial responses were achieved by three patients, one with hepatocellular carcinoma and two with cutaneous melanoma.

Germline CDR1 LNHDA, CDR2 SQIVND (reference sequence). The ends were cut back, 1 base at V and 0 bases at J, with 9 bases in the middle. There are 15 residues in the CDR3. Study-wide results and limits: There was clonal expansion of CD4+ and CD8+ blood T cells by week 6 at 0.1 to 3.0 mg/kg.

Some clones are missing from TCRdb's copy, which holds only in-frame ones; the method was immunoSEQ multiplex PCR. The sample holds roughly 26,000 clones, around 85% seen once. J is TRBJ1-1 and V is TRBV19, with D hard to call. The source was CD4+ or CD8+ T cells sorted from blood, collected in a trial of the OX40 agonist ivuxolimab. This clonotype was obtained from an adult with an advanced solid tumor such as melanoma, head and neck, liver or kidney cancer. The CDR3 DNA is TGTGCCAGTAGTATAGCGGCAGCAATGAACACTGAAGCTTTCTTT. This translates into CASSIAAAMNTEAFF.